This record covers a single TCR beta chain. This record belongs to a study of blood T cell repertoires in COVID-19. Background on the study: There were acute and convalescent COVID-19 samples, and they came from the United States, Italy and Spain.

The CDR3 is 14 residues long. CDR1 and CDR2 from the germline V gene are MNHNY and SVGAGI (reference sequence). V lost 8 bases and J 0 bases, leaving 8 bases between the germline ends. Original handling: Estimated nucleated cell counts came from reference gene primer amplification. Assay: immunoSEQ multiplex PCR; the TCRdb copy retains only in-frame clones and omits some. The V and J calls and the clone size are those of that table, but D and trimming were determined from the DNA. The table records tens of thousands of clones, about 85% of them present only once. Sequencing input: peripheral blood. The TCR was taken from a human donor in a cohort sampled during active COVID-19. This chain connects TRBV6-6 to TRBJ1-6; no clear D gene. The CDR3: CASGQSSYNSPLHF. CDR3 bases: TGTGCCAGCGGGCAGAGCTCCTATAATTCACCCCTCCACTTT.